A single sample gave rise to the 7 T cell receptor beta chains below, sequenced in a study of T-cell reconstitution after alpha-beta-depleted transplantation in children. Unique molecular identifiers were built into the TCRbeta library. TCRdb called the PCR reads again in MiXCR, with one record for every CDR3 protein. The profile shows about a million distinct CDR3 sequences, about 29% of them singletons. The specimen was PBMCs, mostly from graft donor cells, collected 360 days after TCRalphabeta/CD19-depleted stem cell transplant. The receptors originated from a boy younger than two who had a stem cell transplant for SCID, so the T cells may come from the graft donor.

This clonotype was detected only once. The chain uses TRBV5-1 and TRBJ1-1; D not certain. Germline CDR1 and CDR2: SGHRS and YFSETQ. The CDR3 runs to 15 residues. The ends were cut back, 1 base at V and 7 bases at J, with 17 bases in the middle. The chain's CDR3 is CASSLFGFVGLEAFF. CDR3 DNA sequence: TGCGCCAGCAGCTTGTTCGGGTTTGTTGGGCTTGAAGCTTTCTTT.

This chain links TRBV27 with TRBJ2-5, with D possibly being TRBD2 (5 bases). V was cut by 3 bases and J by 7 bases, with 12 bases left in between. The CDR3 is made up of 13 amino acids. Germline-derived CDR1 and CDR2 are MNHEY and SMNVEV (reference sequence). The CDR3 spells CASSLDWVGTQYF. As DNA, the CDR3 is TGTGCCAGCAGTTTGGACTGGGTCGGGACCCAGTACTTC.

This clonotype was picked up a small number of times. V gene TRBV29-1 combines with J gene TRBJ2-1, with 11 nucleotides matching TRBD2. V shed 7 bases, J shed 0 bases, and the junction held 11 bases outside the gene matches. CDR3 length: 17 amino acids. The germline gives CDR1 SQVTM, CDR2 ANQGSEA. For the CDR3, the DNA is TGCAGCGCCTACCTAGCGGGGGGACCTTTCTCCTACAATGAGCAGTTCTTC. Amino acid sequence: CSAYLAGGPFSYNEQFF.

This clonotype has just a few counts. The V call is TRBV2, the J call TRBJ2-2, with TRBD2 matching over 8 bases. V gave up 3 bases and J gave up 7 bases; unmatched junction bases: 13. CDR3 length equals 17 residues. Germline assignment: CDR1 SNHLY and CDR2 FYNNEI. CDR3 in DNA: TGTGCCAGCAGTGATCCGGGACTAGGGTCGCCGCTCGGGGAGCTGTTTTTT. It translates to CASSDPGLGSPLGELFF.

The chain is built from TRBV6-2 or TRBV6-3 and TRBJ2-7; TRBD1 might be the D (5 bases). Trimming removed 0 bases at V and 3 bases at J, with 12 bases between. Germline CDR1 MNHEY, CDR2 SVGEGT. The CDR3 runs 15 residues. CDR3 nucleotides: TGTGCCAGCAGTTACTCCCAGGGAACGGTCTACGAGCAGTACTTC. Translated: CASSYSQGTVYEQYF.

A few counts support this clonotype. The genes are TRBV3-1 and TRBJ2-1, with 9 nucleotides matching TRBD2. The CDR3 sequence is 16 residues long. Germline trimming cut 4 bases from V and 8 bases from J; bases unmatched to any gene: 12. CDR1 LGHDT and CDR2 YNNKEL come from the germline V gene (reference sequence). CDR3 in amino acids: CASSPTRRGGFDEQFF. The DNA for the CDR3 is TGTGCCAGCAGCCCTACTCGGCGGGGGGGTTTCGATGAGCAGTTCTTC.

The chain uses TRBV12-3 or TRBV12-4 and TRBJ1-4; possibly TRBD1 for D (5 bases). Trimming took off 5 bases at V and 3 bases at J, with 13 bases between the two ends. The CDR3 is 15 amino acids. Written as DNA, the CDR3 is TGTGCCAGCAGTCTCAGACAGACACCTAATGAAAAACTGTTTTTT. The encoded protein is CASSLRQTPNEKLFF.